This paragraph reports one T cell receptor beta chain. This specimen belongs to a study of blood T cell repertoires in COVID-19. Sequenced by immunoSEQ multiplex PCR; TCRdb stores in-frame clones only, minus some. The repertoire includes some 390,000 clones, roughly nine tenths of them detected once, and around 1.7% sits in the top ten. The J segment lost 3 bases and the V segment lost 2 bases, leaving 10 bases of the junction unmatched. Germline V gene sequence: CDR1 SGDLS, CDR2 YYNGEE. The CDR3 is made up of 16 amino acids. This chain uses TRBV9 with TRBJ2-7; 8 bases line up with TRBD1. The receptor comes from a woman aged 25 to 39 who had recovered from COVID-19. Sample: PBMCs or T cells enriched from blood (not recorded which). The CDR3 nucleotides are TGTGCCAGCAGCGTTTCCGCCGGGACAGGAGACTACGAGCAGTACTTC. It translates to CASSVSAGTGDYEQYF.